Each of the 3 T cell receptor beta chains below was sequenced from the same sample in a study of blood T cell repertoires in COVID-19. The protocol was immunoSEQ multiplex PCR, while the TCRdb copy is restricted to in-frame clones and leaves out a portion. The sample lists 200,000 to 250,000 clones, approximately 82% occurring once. Specimen: PBMCs or T cells enriched from blood (not recorded which). All receptors derive from a man aged 35 to 55 who had recovered from COVID-19.

This chain connects TRBV9 to TRBJ1-4, with D possibly matching TRBD1 (5 bases). The CDR3 totals 15 residues. The V and J ends lost 0 bases and 8 bases respectively, with 14 bases between them. Germline CDR1 and CDR2: SGDLS and YYNGEE. CDR3 DNA sequence: TGTGCCAGCAGCGTAGATGGGACTCCCGCAGAAAAACTGTTTTTT. This sequence encodes CASSVDGTPAEKLFF.

With regard to this clone: Sequence at one end of the junction differs from germline and may be a read error. CDR3: CLPSSYNEQFF. CDR3 in DNA: TGTCTCCCGAGCTCCTACAATGAGCAGTTCTTC. The chain is built from TRBV20-1 and TRBJ2-1; D is uncertain. The CDR3 is 11 amino acids. Germline CDR1 DFQATT, CDR2 SNEGSKA (reference sequence).

V and J are TRBV13 and TRBJ1-4; D gene ambiguous. The length of the CDR3 is 13 residues. V was pared by 0 bases and J by 8 bases, with 7 bases between. The germline CDR1 and CDR2 sequences are PRHDT and FYEKMQ (reference sequence). This chain's CDR3 is CASSLGRREKLFF. In DNA, the CDR3 is TGTGCCAGCAGCTTAGGCCGGCGGGAAAAACTGTTTTTT.